This record covers a single T cell receptor (beta chain). This sample is part of a study of cytomegalovirus exposure and HLA in healthy donors. The PCR employed 60 Vbeta primers together with 13 Jbeta primers. The repertoire was sequenced with immunoSEQ multiplex PCR; TCRdb's copy has only in-frame clones and lacks some. The table records about 160,000 clones, 70% to 80% of them present only once. The CDR3 spans 17 residues. Germline V gene data show CDR1 as LGHNA and CDR2 as YNFKEQ. V dropped 0 bases and J dropped 0 bases, with 15 bases sitting between them. What was sequenced was PBMCs. This TCR was recovered from a man younger than 35 in good health and CMV-seropositive. V and J are TRBV4-2 and TRBJ2-7; the D gene is possibly TRBD2 (7 bases). The CDR3: CASSQERLADSSYEQYF. The CDR3 region has the DNA TGTGCCAGCAGCCAAGAGCGTCTAGCGGACAGCTCCTACGAGCAGTACTTC.